This T cell receptor beta chain was identified during a study of blood T cell repertoires in COVID-19 (dated by TCRdb to about 2020). Context from the whole study: Collaborator samples came from the United States, Italy and Spain and covered acute and convalescent phases of COVID-19. Samples were obtained from the ongoing ImmuneRACE study (first 160 participants) and from over 1,000 subjects provided by 6 global collaborators. Nearly every sample came with metadata listing a de-identified subject ID, COVID-19 status, age in years and sex. The repertoires were released in a freely available public database intended as a resource for research on the immune response to SARS-CoV-2. Where available, HLA class I and class II types were taken from metadata supplied by the sample provider and were not determined by assay-based typing. The prospective study material was composed of cDNA or gDNA derived from T cells, B-cell-depleted T cells, or PBMCs. Deeply sampled blood TCRbeta repertoires from subjects exposed to, actively infected with, or recovered from COVID-19 were included in the dataset. Broader findings and caveats from the paper: How much clinical and demographic metadata was included differed by source and by participant, and the metadata was provided uncurated.

CDR1 MNHEY and CDR2 SVGEGT were looked up in the germline V gene. The junction carries 22 bases between V and J, which are trimmed by 4 bases and 7 bases respectively. The CDR3 runs 16 residues from the cysteine to the phenylalanine. Only the CDR3 part of the read is kept: 48 bases, read in frame from the first base. TCRbeta CDR3 regions were amplified from genomic DNA by means of the immunoSEQ Assay, a bias-controlled multiplex PCR. The original methods were these. Within the assay, amplification of reference gene primers was used to estimate how many nucleated cells each sample contained. To quantify the absolute abundance of each unique TCRbeta CDR3 rearrangement, sequence reads were collapsed and filtered. Productive Simpson clonality was computed per sample as the square root of Simpson's diversity index over productive rearrangements. TCRdb obtained this table from immuneACCESS and retained in-frame rearrangements with V and J assigned. These tables miss some clones; where compared with another copy, unresolved V genes account for less than half of the shortfall, and the remainder is unexplained. The V and J calls and clone size were taken over from that table, and D and trimming were inferred from the DNA. This sample lists approximately 120,000 clones; around 63% were detected once. The ten most abundant clones make up approximately 2.1% of the sample.

Comment on this clone: There is no known antigen for this receptor. No per-base quality is available; no much larger clone lies one base away.

The collaborating institutions used their own protocols to collect whole blood in K2EDTA tubes. For TCRbeta analysis, collaborator samples were shipped as frozen whole blood, as isolated PBMCs, or as DNA extracted from either sample type. The sample was peripheral blood. This receptor was taken from a woman in her 70s with acute or convalescent COVID-19. The chain links TRBV6-2 or TRBV6-3 with TRBJ1-2; no D segment can be confidently identified. Here the CDR3 is given as CASSWAPWLSLSGYTF. The base sequence is TGTGCCAGCAGTTGGGCCCCATGGCTCTCCTTGTCTGGCTACACCTTC.